This passage covers 9 T cell receptor beta chains from one sample sequenced in a study of graft-versus-host responses after intestinal transplantation. Method: immunoSEQ multiplex PCR; TCRdb's copy keeps in-frame clones and lacks some. The sample contains some 97,000 clones, roughly 90% of which appear only once. These receptors lack a known antigen. Here the sequenced sample was unstimulated CD4+ T cells sorted from spleen or lymph node cells, taken before transplant. The receptors derive from a human donor who was the organ donor for an intestinal transplant.

This clone has only one observation. The genes are TRBV11-3 and TRBJ2-5; possible D gene TRBD1, 7 bases. Germline loops: CDR1 SGHNT, CDR2 YENEEA. This CDR3 contains 17 residues. The germline V and J ends were trimmed by 5 bases and 4 bases, with 23 bases remaining between them. The CDR3 sequence: CASSPGTDNPGRETQYF. CDR3 coding DNA: TGTGCCAGCAGCCCCGGGACAGACAACCCCGGGAGAGAGACCCAGTACTTC. Complete variable domain (other parts from reference TRBV11-3 and TRBJ2-5): EAGVVQSPRYKIIEKKQPVAFWCNPISGHNTLYWYLQNLGQGPELLIRYENEEAVDDSQLPKDRFSAERLKGVDSTLKIQPAELGDSAVYLCASSPGTDNPGRETQYFGPGTRLLVL.

The V call is TRBV30, the J call TRBJ1-2; D gene uncertain. Trimming stripped 0 bases from V and 4 bases from J, with 9 bases between. The CDR3 sequence is 13 residues long. Germline V gene sequence: CDR1 GTSNPN, CDR2 SVGIG (reference sequence). The CDR3 DNA reads TGTGCCTGGAGTGTACGAGGGCCCTATGGCTACACCTTC. Encoded protein: CAWSVRGPYGYTF.

The chain joins TRBV9 to TRBJ1-2, with D unresolved. Germline V gene data show CDR1 as SGDLS and CDR2 as YYNGEE. The V end lost 3 bases, the J end lost 8 bases, and 26 bases lay between the germline ends. The CDR3 length is 17 residues. This CDR3 is CASSGFSREGGSSGYTF. DNA for the CDR3: TGTGCCAGCAGCGGGTTCAGCCGGGAGGGAGGGTCATCCGGCTACACCTTC.

The genes are TRBV7-6 and TRBJ1-6, with TRBD1 matching 9 bases. The CDR3 runs to 16 residues. The V gene's germline CDR1 is SGHVS and CDR2 FNYEAQ. With 0 bases clipped from V and 10 bases from J, the junction kept 7 bases outside the gene matches. CDR3 sequence reads: CASSLAGQGSASPLHF. CDR3 nucleotides: TGTGCCAGCAGCTTAGCGGGACAGGGATCAGCATCACCCCTCCACTTT. The variable domain in full, with the rest retrieved from reference TRBV7-6 and TRBJ1-6, is GAGVSQSPRYKVTKRGQDVALRCDPISGHVSLYWYRQALGQGPEFLTYFNYEAQQDKSGLPNDRFSAERPEGSISTLTIQRTEQRDSAMYRCASSLAGQGSASPLHFGNGTRLTVT.

V usage is TRBV29-1 and J usage is TRBJ2-2, with D possibly being TRBD1 (5 bases). The CDR3 is 11 amino acids. The germline V and J ends were trimmed by 7 bases and 7 bases, with 10 bases remaining between them. The germline V gene encodes CDR1 SQVTM and CDR2 ANQGSEA. CDR3: CSGSRDGELFF. In nucleotides, the CDR3 is TGCAGCGGTAGCAGGGACGGGGAGCTGTTTTTT.

The V and J genes are TRBV6-5 and TRBJ1-4; possibly TRBD1 for D (5 bases). With 6 bases removed from V and 7 bases from J, the gap between germline ends came to 15 bases. The CDR3 is made up of 14 amino acids. Per germline, CDR1 MNHEY and CDR2 SVGAGI. This chain's CDR3 is CASRVTGGGEKLFF. CDR3 nucleotides: TGTGCCAGCAGAGTGACTGGGGGTGGTGAAAAACTGTTTTTT.

Only a few counts were recorded for this clone. The chain carries TRBV18 and TRBJ1-1; D gene unclear. Trimming removed 3 bases at V and 6 bases at J, with 8 bases between. Germline lookup yields CDR1 KGHSH and CDR2 LQKENI. CDR3 length equals 12 residues. The CDR3 sequence is CASSPLGAEAFF. CDR3 sequence (DNA): TGTGCCAGCTCACCCTTGGGTGCTGAAGCTTTCTTT.

This clone has a single count. The rearrangement uses TRBV28 and TRBJ1-2; 7 bases agree with TRBD1. V was clipped by 7 bases and J by 4 bases; unmatched bases: 9. Germline loops: CDR1 MDHEN, CDR2 SYDVKM. This CDR3 region has 14 residues. The CDR3, as DNA: TGTGCCAGCAAACAAGGGGGCGGACTCTATGGCTACACCTTC. This encodes CASKQGGGLYGYTF.

The chain recombines TRBV7-7 with TRBJ2-5, with D perhaps matching TRBD2 (6 bases). The germline V gene has CDR1 SSHAT and CDR2 FNYEAQ (reference sequence). Trimming shortened V by 2 bases and J by 5 bases, and 12 bases separated the two germline ends. The CDR3 sequence is 14 residues long. The CDR3 is CASSLSGLQETQYF. CDR3 coding DNA: TGTGCCAGCAGCTTATCGGGACTTCAGGAGACCCAGTACTTC.